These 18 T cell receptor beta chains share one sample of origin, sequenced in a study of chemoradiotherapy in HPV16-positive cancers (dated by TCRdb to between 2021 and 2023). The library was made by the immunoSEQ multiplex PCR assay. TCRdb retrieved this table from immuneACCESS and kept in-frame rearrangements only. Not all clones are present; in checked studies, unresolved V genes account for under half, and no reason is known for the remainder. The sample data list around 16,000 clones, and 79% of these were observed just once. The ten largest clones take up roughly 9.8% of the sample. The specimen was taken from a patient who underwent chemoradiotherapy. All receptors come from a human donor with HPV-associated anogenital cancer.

CDR3 bases: TGTGCCAGCAGCCCATGGGGTCCTGAGGCAAACACCATATATTTT. Translation: CASSPWGPEANTIYF. The chain combines TRBV4-2 with TRBJ1-3, with D unresolved. V was pared by 4 bases and J by 6 bases, with 16 bases between. Germline V gene sequence: CDR1 LGHNA, CDR2 YNFKEQ. The CDR3 totals 15 residues.

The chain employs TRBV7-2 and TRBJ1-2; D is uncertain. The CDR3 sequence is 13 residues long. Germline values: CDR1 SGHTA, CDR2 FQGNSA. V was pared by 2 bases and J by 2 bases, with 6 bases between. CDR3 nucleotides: TGTGCCAGCAGCTTACAGACGAACTATGGCTACACCTTC. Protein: CASSLQTNYGYTF.

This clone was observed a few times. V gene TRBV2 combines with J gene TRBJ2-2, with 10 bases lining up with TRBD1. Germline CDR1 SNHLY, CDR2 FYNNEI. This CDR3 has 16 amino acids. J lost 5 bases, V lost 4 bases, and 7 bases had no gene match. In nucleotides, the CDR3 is TGTGCCAGCAGTGGACAGGGGGCGCTGGGGACCGGGGAGCTGTTTTTT. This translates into CASSGQGALGTGELFF.

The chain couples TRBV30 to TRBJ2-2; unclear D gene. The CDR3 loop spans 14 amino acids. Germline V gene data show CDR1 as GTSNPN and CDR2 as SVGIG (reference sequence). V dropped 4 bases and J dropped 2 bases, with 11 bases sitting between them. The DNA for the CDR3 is TGTGCCTGGAATACCGGGTTAAACACCGGGGAGCTGTTTTTT. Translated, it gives CAWNTGLNTGELFF.

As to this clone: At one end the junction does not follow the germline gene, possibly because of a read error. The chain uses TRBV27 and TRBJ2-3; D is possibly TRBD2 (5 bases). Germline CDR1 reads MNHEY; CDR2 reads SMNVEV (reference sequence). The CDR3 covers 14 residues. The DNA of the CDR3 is TGTGCCAGCAGTTTTCTAGGGAGCAGAGATACGCAGTATTTT. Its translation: CASSFLGSRDTQYF.

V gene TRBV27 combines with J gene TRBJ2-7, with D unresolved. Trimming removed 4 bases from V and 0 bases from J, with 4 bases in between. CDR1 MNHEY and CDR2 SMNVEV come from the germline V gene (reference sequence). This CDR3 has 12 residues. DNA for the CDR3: TGTGCCAGCAGTTCCAGCTCCTACGAGCAGTACTTC. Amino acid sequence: CASSSSSYEQYF.

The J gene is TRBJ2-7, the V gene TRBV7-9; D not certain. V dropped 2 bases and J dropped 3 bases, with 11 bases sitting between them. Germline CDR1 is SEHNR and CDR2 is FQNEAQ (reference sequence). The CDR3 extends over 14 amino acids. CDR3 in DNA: TGTGCCAGCAGCTTACAGAGTGGTAGCTACGAGCAGTACTTC. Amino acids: CASSLQSGSYEQYF.

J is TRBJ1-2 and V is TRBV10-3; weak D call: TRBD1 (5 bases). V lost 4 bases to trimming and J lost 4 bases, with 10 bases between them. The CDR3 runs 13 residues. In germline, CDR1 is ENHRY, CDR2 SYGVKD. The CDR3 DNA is TGTGCCATCAGTGCTTCTCAGGGCTATGGCTACACCTTC. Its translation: CAISASQGYGYTF.

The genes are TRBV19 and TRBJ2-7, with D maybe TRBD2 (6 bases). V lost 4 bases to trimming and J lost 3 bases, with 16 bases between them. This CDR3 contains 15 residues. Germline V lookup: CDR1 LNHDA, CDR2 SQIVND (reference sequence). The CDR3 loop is CASSRVEGLSYEQYF. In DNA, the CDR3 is TGTGCCAGTAGTAGGGTGGAGGGGTTGAGCTACGAGCAGTACTTC.

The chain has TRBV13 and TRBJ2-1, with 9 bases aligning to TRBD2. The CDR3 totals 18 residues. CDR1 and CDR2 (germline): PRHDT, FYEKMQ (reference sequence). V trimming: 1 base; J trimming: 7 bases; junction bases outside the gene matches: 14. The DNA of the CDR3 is TGTGCCAGCAGCTTAGTCGCTAGCGGGACCCTAAAGGGGAATGAGCAGTTCTTC. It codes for CASSLVASGTLKGNEQFF.

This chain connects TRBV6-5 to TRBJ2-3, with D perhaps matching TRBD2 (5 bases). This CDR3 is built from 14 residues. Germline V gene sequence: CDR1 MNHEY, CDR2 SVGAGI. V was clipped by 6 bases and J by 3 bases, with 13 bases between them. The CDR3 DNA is TGTGCCAGCAGGGACTTCCAAACTACAGATACGCAGTATTTT. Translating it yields CASRDFQTTDTQYF.

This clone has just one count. CDR3 sequence (DNA): TGTGCCAGTAGTATTGCTGAGGGGACCGGGGAGCTGTTTTTT. Residues: CASSIAEGTGELFF. V and J are TRBV19 and TRBJ2-2, with D possibly called TRBD1 or TRBD2 (5 bases each). V lost 3 bases to trimming and J lost 5 bases, with 10 bases between them. The germline gives CDR1 LNHDA, CDR2 SQIVND (reference sequence). The CDR3 is 14 residues long. Full variable domain (rest looked up from reference TRBV19 and TRBJ2-2): DGGITQSPKYLFRKEGQNVTLSCEQNLNHDAMYWYRQDPGQGLRLIYYSQIVNDFQKGDIAEGYSVSREKKESFPLTVTSAQKNPTAFYLCASSIAEGTGELFFGEGSRLTVL.

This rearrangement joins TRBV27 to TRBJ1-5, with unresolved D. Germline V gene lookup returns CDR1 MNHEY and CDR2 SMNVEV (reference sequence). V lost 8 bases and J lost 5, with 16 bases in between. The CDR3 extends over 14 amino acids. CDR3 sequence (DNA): TGTGCCAGCCCCATACCGGGCCCATATCAGCCCCAGCATTTT. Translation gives CASPIPGPYQPQHF.

Written as DNA, the CDR3 is TGTGCCAGCAGTTATAACCTCCTTAGGGACAGGGTCGACGAGCAGTACTTC. Its translation: CASSYNLLRDRVDEQYF. The J gene is TRBJ2-7, the V gene TRBV28; 9 nucleotides line up with TRBD1. Trimming took 4 bases from V and 5 from J; bases not matched to a gene: 15. The CDR3 spans 17 residues. Germline lookup yields CDR1 MDHEN and CDR2 SYDVKM. Supplemented by reference TRBV28 and TRBJ2-7, the full variable domain reads DVKVTQSSRYLVKRTGEKVFLECVQDMDHENMFWYRQDPGLGLRLIYFSYDVKMKEKGDIPEGYSVSREKKERFSLILESASTNQTSMYLCASSYNLLRDRVDEQYFGPGTRLTVT.

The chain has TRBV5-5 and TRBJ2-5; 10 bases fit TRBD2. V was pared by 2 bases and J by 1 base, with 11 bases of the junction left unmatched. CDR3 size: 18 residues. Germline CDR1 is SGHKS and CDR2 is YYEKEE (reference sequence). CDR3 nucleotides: TGTGCCAGCAGCTTCAGGTTTGCTAGCGGGGGCTTCCAAGAGACCCAGTACTTC. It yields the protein CASSFRFASGGFQETQYF.

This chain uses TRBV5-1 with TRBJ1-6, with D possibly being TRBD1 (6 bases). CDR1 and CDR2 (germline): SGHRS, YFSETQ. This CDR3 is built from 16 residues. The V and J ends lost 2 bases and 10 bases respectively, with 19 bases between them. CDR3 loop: CASSLPVQGPGSPLHF. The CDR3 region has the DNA TGCGCCAGCAGCTTACCCGTACAGGGTCCTGGATCACCCCTCCACTTT.

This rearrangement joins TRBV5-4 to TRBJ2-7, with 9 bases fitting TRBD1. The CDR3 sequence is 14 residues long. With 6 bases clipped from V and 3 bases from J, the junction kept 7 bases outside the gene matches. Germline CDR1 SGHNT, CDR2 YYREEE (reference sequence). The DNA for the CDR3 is TGTGCCAGCACCTCGGGGACAGGGAGCTACGAGCAGTACTTC. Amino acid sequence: CASTSGTGSYEQYF.

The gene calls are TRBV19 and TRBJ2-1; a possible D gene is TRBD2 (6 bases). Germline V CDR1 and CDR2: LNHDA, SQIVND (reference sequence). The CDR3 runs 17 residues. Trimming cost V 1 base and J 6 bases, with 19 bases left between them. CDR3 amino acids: CASSIVLRTTTFNEQFF. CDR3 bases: TGTGCCAGTAGTATAGTTTTACGGACTACCACCTTCAATGAGCAGTTCTTC.